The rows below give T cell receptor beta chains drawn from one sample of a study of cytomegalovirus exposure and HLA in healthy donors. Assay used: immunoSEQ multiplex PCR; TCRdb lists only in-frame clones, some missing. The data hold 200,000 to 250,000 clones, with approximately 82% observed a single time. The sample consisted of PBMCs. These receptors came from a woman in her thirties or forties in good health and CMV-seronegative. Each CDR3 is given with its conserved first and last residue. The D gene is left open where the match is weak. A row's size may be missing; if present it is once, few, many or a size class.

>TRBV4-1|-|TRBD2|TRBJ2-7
CASSPGTSGAYEQYF
TGCGCCAGCAGCCCCGGGACTAGCGGGGCCTACGAGCAGTACTTC
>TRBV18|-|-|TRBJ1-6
CASSPVLSGMSSYNSPLHF
TGTGCCAGCTCACCGGTCCTTTCGGGAATGAGCTCCTATAATTCACCCCTCCACTTT
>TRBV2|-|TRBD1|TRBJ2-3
CASRKRDRSTSTDTQYF
TGTGCCAGCAGGAAAAGGGACAGATCAACTAGCACAGATACGCAGTATTTT
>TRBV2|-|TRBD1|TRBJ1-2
CASSAGTGDGYTF
TGTGCCAGCAGTGCTGGGACAGGGGATGGCTACACCTTC
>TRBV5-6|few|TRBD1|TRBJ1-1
CASSAETGGYTEAFF
TGTGCCAGCAGCGCGGAGACAGGGGGGTACACTGAAGCTTTCTTT
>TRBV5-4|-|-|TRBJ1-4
CASSLGFRANEKLFF
TGTGCCAGCAGCTTGGGTTTCCGGGCTAATGAAAAACTGTTTTTT
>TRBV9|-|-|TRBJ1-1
CASSIYGGTEAFF
TGTGCCAGCAGCATCTACGGCGGTACTGAAGCTTTCTTT
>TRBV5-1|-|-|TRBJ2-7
CASRRTEGEQYF
TGCGCCAGCAGGAGGACGGAGGGGGAGCAGTACTTC
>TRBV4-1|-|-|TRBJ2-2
CASRTTSNTGELFF
TGCGCCAGCAGGACTACCTCGAACACCGGGGAGCTGTTTTTT
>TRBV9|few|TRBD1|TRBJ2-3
CASSVNPGGSDTQYF
TGTGCCAGCAGCGTAAATCCAGGGGGCTCAGATACGCAGTATTTT
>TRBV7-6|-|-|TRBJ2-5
CASSLAGRGVAEETQYF
TGTGCCAGCAGCTTAGCAGGGAGGGGGGTAGCGGAGGAGACCCAGTACTTC
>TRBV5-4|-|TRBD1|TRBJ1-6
CASSLPQGDSPLHF
TGTGCCAGCAGCTTGCCGCAGGGGGATTCACCCCTCCACTTT
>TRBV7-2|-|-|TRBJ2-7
CASSLDRHKSYEQYF
TGTGCCAGCAGCTTAGACAGGCACAAATCCTACGAGCAGTACTTC
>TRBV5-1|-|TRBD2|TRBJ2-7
CASSLLAGYEQYF
TGCGCCAGCAGTCTACTAGCGGGGTACGAGCAGTACTTC
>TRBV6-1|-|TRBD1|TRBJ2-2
CAGTRQGASGELFF
TGTGCCGGGACTCGACAGGGGGCGTCCGGGGAGCTGTTTTTT
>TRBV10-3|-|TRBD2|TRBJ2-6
CAITMGLAGDSGANVLTF
TGTGCCATCACCATGGGACTAGCGGGGGACTCTGGGGCCAACGTCCTGACTTTC
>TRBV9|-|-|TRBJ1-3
CASSSGSGNTIYF
TGTGCCAGCAGCTCAGGCTCTGGAAACACCATATATTTT
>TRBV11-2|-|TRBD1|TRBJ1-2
CASSLTGGASYTF
TGTGCCAGCAGCCTAACAGGGGGCGCTAGCTACACCTTC
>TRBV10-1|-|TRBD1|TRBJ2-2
CASTMDRDGTGELFF
TGCGCCAGCACTATGGACAGGGACGGCACCGGGGAGCTGTTTTTT
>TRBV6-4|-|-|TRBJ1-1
CASSYNRNTEAFF
TGTGCCAGCAGTTATAACAGAAACACTGAAGCTTTCTTT
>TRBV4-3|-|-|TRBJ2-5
CASSQDKTGRGETQYF
TGCGCCAGCAGCCAAGATAAGACAGGGCGGGGAGAGACCCAGTACTTC
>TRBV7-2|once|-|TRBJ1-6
CASATGGSYNSPLHF
TGTGCCAGCGCTACGGGGGGCTCTTATAATTCACCCCTCCACTTT